This TCR beta chain was sequenced during a study of blood T cells in healthy people across ages. Next came a second PCR, run for about 6 to 12 cycles, which used a sample-barcoded 5' primer along with a J-beta primer mix. Through a template-switch adaptor with 12 random nucleotides, each cDNA molecule received a tag. CDR3-containing paired-end reads numbered at least 2.5 million in each sample. TCRdb reprocessed the 5' RACE reads with MiXCR, giving one entry per CDR3 protein. The sample contains approximately 1,100,000 distinct CDR3 sequences, roughly 45% of which appear only once. This clonotype was observed a handful of times. Total RNA extracted from each sample amounted to at least 6 micrograms. Germline V lookup: CDR1 LNHNV, CDR2 YYDKDF (reference sequence). The CDR3 sequence is 13 residues long.

The chain is built from TRBV15 and TRBJ2-5, with 9 positions matching TRBD1. The J call could be wrong; TRBJ2-7 is a better fit for the DNA end. This sequence was found in a woman aged 55-70 years in good health. Material for sequencing was blood. CDR3 nucleotides: TGTGCCACCAGCAAGACAGGGGGTTACGAGCAGTACTTC. This translates into CATSKTGGYEQYF.